These 27 T cell receptor beta chains came from one sample sequenced in a study of PD-L1 blockade in urothelial cancer. The sample's time point: peripheral blood 6 weeks after treatment start. This table comes from immunoSEQ multiplex PCR, and its TCRdb copy is limited to in-frame clones, with some not included. The repertoire holds tens of thousands of clones, with around nine tenths as singletons. Sequenced material: PBMCs, taken around atezolizumab (anti-PD-L1) treatment. These receptors were obtained from a man between 60 and 70 years old with urothelial cancer.

The chain couples TRBV18 to TRBJ1-4; no firm D call. The CDR3 consists of 14 residues. Trimming cost V 0 bases and J 7 bases, with 9 bases left between them. Germline V gene lookup returns CDR1 KGHSH and CDR2 LQKENI. CDR3 coding DNA: TGTGCCAGCTCACCACCCGTCCGGGGTGAAAAACTGTTTTTT. Encoded protein: CASSPPVRGEKLFF. The full variable domain, completed using reference TRBV18 and TRBJ1-4, is NAGVMQNPRHLVRRRGQEARLRCSPMKGHSHVYWYRQLPEEGLKFMVYLQKENIIDESGMPKERFSAEFPKEGPSILRIQQVVRGDSAAYFCASSPPVRGEKLFFGSGTQLSVL.

The chain has TRBV19 and TRBJ2-7; TRBD2 might be the D (6 bases). Deletions cut 1 base from V and 3 bases from J, with 10 bases between. Germline CDR1 LNHDA, CDR2 SQIVND (reference sequence). CDR3 length: 14 residues. CDR3 amino acids: CASSIGRGGYEQYF. For the CDR3, the DNA is TGTGCCAGTAGTATAGGGAGGGGAGGCTACGAGCAGTACTTC.

The chain couples TRBV5-8 to TRBJ2-7, with D perhaps matching TRBD1 (5 bases). The germline V gene has CDR1 SGHTS and CDR2 YDEGEE. The CDR3 is made up of 14 amino acids. Trimming took off 3 bases at V and 4 bases at J, with 14 bases between the two ends. The CDR3 region has the DNA TGTGCCAGCAGCTCATGGACATCTCGGTACGAGCAGTACTTC. It codes for CASSSWTSRYEQYF.

V and J are TRBV4-3 and TRBJ2-3; TRBD2 matches at 7 bases. Trimming cost V 5 bases and J 1 base; bases outside gene matches: 3. The germline V gene encodes CDR1 LGHNA and CDR2 YSLEER. This CDR3 spans 14 amino acids. The CDR3 nucleotides read TGCGCCAGCAGCGCTGGGGGGGGCACAGATACGCAGTATTTT. Protein: CASSAGGGTDTQYF.

The rearrangement joins TRBV5-1 to TRBJ2-2; D might be TRBD2 (5 bases). Germline V gene sequence: CDR1 SGHRS, CDR2 YFSETQ. V lost 4 bases, J lost 5 bases, and 18 bases lay in between. The CDR3 totals 16 residues. Written as DNA, the CDR3 is TGCGCCAGCAGCACCGACGGTCGGGGTGGAACCGGGGAGCTGTTTTTT. Its translation: CASSTDGRGGTGELFF.

This chain uses TRBV19 with TRBJ2-7, with 7 positions matching TRBD1. The CDR3 is made up of 13 amino acids. The junction had 5 bases not matched to a gene; V was cut back by 3 bases and J by 6 bases. Germline V gene lookup returns CDR1 LNHDA and CDR2 SQIVND (reference sequence). Here the CDR3 DNA reads TGTGCCAGTAGTATCGACAGGGAGTCCGAGCAGTACTTC. It translates to CASSIDRESEQYF.

This chain uses TRBV9 with TRBJ2-1; possible D gene TRBD2, 6 bases. The CDR3 runs to 13 residues. Germline V CDR1 and CDR2: SGDLS, YYNGEE. Between the trimmed V and J ends, which lost 4 bases and 7 bases, there was a span of 12 bases. Written as DNA, the CDR3 is TGTGCCAGCAGCTCGGATGGGGGGAATGAGCAGTTCTTC. Translation: CASSSDGGNEQFF.

The chain combines TRBV7-3 with TRBJ2-2, with TRBD1 matching 7 bases. This CDR3 has 14 amino acids. Germline loops: CDR1 SGHTA, CDR2 FQGTGA. J gave up 5 bases and V 5 bases, and 5 bases lay outside the gene matches. CDR3 protein: CASSPDRSTGELFF. CDR3 DNA: TGTGCCAGCAGCCCGGACAGGTCTACCGGGGAGCTGTTTTTT.

This chain uses TRBV13 with TRBJ2-7, with 10 bases that match TRBD1. CDR1 and CDR2 (germline): PRHDT, FYEKMQ (reference sequence). The CDR3 sequence is 15 residues long. The V and J ends lost 3 bases and 5 bases, in that order; junction bases with no gene match: 7. The CDR3 DNA follows: TGTGCCAGCAGCTTCAGTGGACAGGGGGACCACGAGCAGTACTTC. As protein: CASSFSGQGDHEQYF.

The chain employs TRBV4-1 and TRBJ2-5; D possibly corresponds to TRBD2 (6 bases). The CDR3 loop spans 15 amino acids. The V and J ends lost 4 bases and 5 bases respectively, with 17 bases between them. Germline loops: CDR1 MGHRA, CDR2 YSYEKL. The CDR3 bases are TGCGCCAGCAGCCCCTACCAGGGTGGAGGGGAGACCCAGTACTTC. It yields the protein CASSPYQGGGETQYF.

V gene TRBV30 combines with J gene TRBJ2-1; TRBD2 aligns across 15 bases. V lost 3 bases and J lost 0; bases outside the gene matches: 6. This CDR3 region has 18 residues. Germline V gives CDR1 GTSNPN, CDR2 SVGIG (reference sequence). CDR3 nucleotide sequence: TGTGCCTGGAGGGGACTAGCGGGGGGCAGGAGCTCCTACAATGAGCAGTTCTTC. Translating gives CAWRGLAGGRSSYNEQFF.

The genes are TRBV9 and TRBJ1-1; D call uncertain. The germline gives CDR1 SGDLS, CDR2 YYNGEE. V lost 0 bases, J lost 5 bases, and 11 bases lay in between. CDR3 length: 14 residues. The CDR3 nucleotides read TGTGCCAGCAGCGTAGATTTTGGAGGGACTGAAGCTTTCTTT. Translating gives CASSVDFGGTEAFF. Based on the CDR3 plus reference TRBV9 and TRBJ1-1, the full variable domain is DSGVTQTPKHLITATGQRVTLRCSPRSGDLSVYWYQQSLDQGLQFLIQYYNGEERAKGNILERFSAQQFPDLHSELNLSSLELGDSALYFCASSVDFGGTEAFFGQGTRLTVV.

The rearrangement uses TRBV6-1 and TRBJ2-1; possible D gene TRBD1, 6 bases. The CDR3 consists of 15 residues. Germline CDR1 reads MNHNS; CDR2 reads SASEGT. V was cut by 10 bases and J by 3 bases, with 19 bases left in between. DNA for the CDR3: TGTGCCACCTGTCCAACAGGGATTTTCTACAATGAGCAGTTCTTC. Protein product: CATCPTGIFYNEQFF.

The chain couples TRBV27 to TRBJ2-2; D remains unclear. This CDR3 has 15 residues. V was pared by 0 bases and J by 4 bases, with 9 bases between. The germline gives CDR1 MNHEY, CDR2 SMNVEV (reference sequence). The CDR3 protein is CASSLSTTSTGELFF. The CDR3 DNA follows: TGTGCCAGCAGTTTATCCACCACGAGCACCGGGGAGCTGTTTTTT.

This sequence joins TRBV6-5 and TRBJ2-5; 9 nucleotides align to TRBD2. Germline V gene data show CDR1 as MNHEY and CDR2 as SVGAGI. The junction had 3 bases not matched to a gene; V was cut back by 0 bases and J by 1 base. This CDR3 spans 16 amino acids. CDR3: CASSYSGLATQETQYF. The CDR3 DNA sequence: TGTGCCAGCAGTTACTCGGGACTAGCAACCCAAGAGACCCAGTACTTC.

This chain links TRBV11-2 with TRBJ1-1; weak D call: TRBD1 (5 bases). V was pared by 3 bases and J by 1 base, with 15 bases between. This CDR3 comprises 16 residues. CDR1 and CDR2 from the germline V gene are SGHAT and FQNNGV. The CDR3 sequence: CASSLKWGETNTEAFF. The DNA for the CDR3 is TGTGCCAGCAGCTTGAAGTGGGGGGAGACGAACACTGAAGCTTTCTTT.

The chain carries TRBV30 and TRBJ2-1, with TRBD2 matching 7 bases. The V segment lost 4 bases and the J segment 0 bases; nucleotides outside the gene matches: 3. Germline CDR1 is GTSNPN and CDR2 is SVGIG (reference sequence). The CDR3 contains 14 residues. This CDR3 reads CAWTPGGSYNEQFF. The CDR3 coding sequence is TGTGCCTGGACCCCGGGAGGCTCCTACAATGAGCAGTTCTTC.

This chain connects TRBV28 to TRBJ2-1; TRBD1 matches at 12 bases. Germline trimming cut 2 bases from V and 10 bases from J; bases unmatched to any gene: 6. Per germline, CDR1 MDHEN and CDR2 SYDVKM. CDR3 length equals 15 residues. CDR3 sequence reads: CASSLGGQGAREQFF. DNA of the CDR3: TGTGCCAGCAGTTTAGGGGGACAGGGGGCAAGAGAGCAGTTCTTC.

The chain carries TRBV4-2 and TRBJ1-1; 7 bases agree with TRBD1. The CDR3 is made up of 15 amino acids. Germline CDR1 reads LGHNA; CDR2 reads YNFKEQ. Unmatched junction bases numbered 12, after V lost 4 bases and J lost 7 bases. The CDR3 nucleotides are TGTGCCAGCAGCCGAGCAGGGAGACAGGGCTTTGAAGCTTTCTTT. Its protein is CASSRAGRQGFEAFF.

The gene calls are TRBV7-9 and TRBJ1-5; 7 bases match TRBD1. Germline V CDR1 and CDR2: SEHNR, FQNEAQ (reference sequence). Trimming took 3 bases from V and 1 from J; bases not matched to a gene: 6. The CDR3 consists of 16 residues. CDR3 nucleotide sequence: TGTGCCAGCAGCTTTTCGACAGGGCAGAGCAATCAGCCCCAGCATTTT. Its translation: CASSFSTGQSNQPQHF.

The V call is TRBV7-9, the J call TRBJ2-2, with 8 bases identical to TRBD2. Trimming cost V 5 bases and J 8 bases; bases outside gene matches: 7. Germline V gene data show CDR1 as SEHNR and CDR2 as FQNEAQ (reference sequence). The CDR3 is 14 residues long. CDR3 in amino acids: CASSVTSAPGELFF. CDR3 nucleotide sequence: TGTGCCAGCAGCGTGACTAGCGCCCCGGGGGAGCTGTTTTTT.

This chain uses TRBV11-2 with TRBJ2-7, with D possibly matching TRBD2 (6 bases). CDR3 length: 14 amino acids. The germline V gene encodes CDR1 SGHAT and CDR2 FQNNGV. The V gene lost 0 bases and the J gene lost 6 bases, with 12 bases spanning the gap. CDR3 bases: TGTGCCAGCAGCTTAGATAAACTAGCCCTCGAGCAGTACTTC. It codes for CASSLDKLALEQYF.

The rearrangement uses TRBV19 and TRBJ1-5, with 9 bases lining up with TRBD1. This CDR3 has 14 amino acids. Germline lookup yields CDR1 LNHDA and CDR2 SQIVND (reference sequence). The trim removed 3 bases at V and 9 bases at J, leaving 6 bases unmatched. The DNA of the CDR3 is TGTGCCAGTAGTATGGGGACAGGGTGGCGGCCCCAGCATTTT. This encodes CASSMGTGWRPQHF.

A few counts support this clone. The chain has TRBV6-5 and TRBJ2-7; 8 bases line up with TRBD1. The V gene's germline CDR1 is MNHEY and CDR2 SVGAGI. The length of the CDR3 is 14 residues. Unmatched junction bases numbered 11, after V lost 6 bases and J lost 7 bases. The CDR3 protein is CASRPGTGRREQYF. The DNA for the CDR3 is TGTGCCAGCAGACCAGGGACAGGACGTCGGGAGCAGTACTTC.

The chain employs TRBV5-6 and TRBJ1-1; tentative D call: TRBD1 (5 bases). Trimming cost V 3 bases and J 9 bases, with 12 bases left between them. The CDR3 loop spans 12 amino acids. Germline V gene sequence: CDR1 SGHDT, CDR2 YYEEEE. The CDR3: CASSWEGVQAFF. In DNA, the CDR3 is TGTGCCAGCAGCTGGGAAGGGGTTCAAGCTTTCTTT.

The chain uses TRBV9 and TRBJ2-2, with D maybe TRBD2 (6 bases). Germline-derived CDR1 and CDR2 are SGDLS and YYNGEE. This CDR3 comprises 15 residues. Trimming removed 6 bases at V and 2 bases at J, with 14 bases between. The CDR3 reads CASNRGRQNTGELFF. The CDR3 coding sequence is TGTGCCAGCAACCGAGGGAGGCAAAACACCGGGGAGCTGTTTTTT.

This clone was detected a few times. The junction does not match germline at one end; this may be a read error. The chain has TRBV19 and TRBJ1-2, with 9 bases that match TRBD1. Per the germline V gene, CDR1 is LNHDA and CDR2 is SQIVND (reference sequence). The CDR3 has 12 amino acids. The CDR3 DNA reads as TGTGCCAGTAGTTTCCGTCGGGACAGGGCCTTCTTC. It translates to CASSFRRDRAFF.